These 25 T cell receptor beta chains were all obtained from the same sample, sequenced in a study of T cell responses to AZD1222 COVID-19 vaccine. The data were produced by immunoSEQ multiplex PCR, yet TCRdb's version contains in-frame clones alone and is incomplete. The repertoire holds about 120,000 clones, 86% seen once, with 2.5% to 3.5% in the top ten. This material consisted of peripheral blood, taken 28 days after the second AZD1222 dose. The receptors shown here come from an adult who received the AZD1222 COVID-19 vaccine.

Only one count was recorded for this clone. This chain connects TRBV29-1 to TRBJ2-7; possible D gene TRBD2, 7 bases. The length of the CDR3 is 13 residues. Germline values: CDR1 SQVTM, CDR2 ANQGSEA. V shed 5 bases and J shed 5 bases, with 16 bases lying between them. The CDR3 bases are TGCAGCGTTCGGGGGGCGAATAACCACGAGCAGTACTTC. This gives the protein CSVRGANNHEQYF.

The J gene is TRBJ1-5, the V gene TRBV19; D unclear. Germline V gene data show CDR1 as LNHDA and CDR2 as SQIVND (reference sequence). Trimming took off 3 bases at V and 4 bases at J, with 4 bases between the two ends. This CDR3 comprises 12 residues. CDR3 sequence (DNA): TGTGCCAGTAGTATTCAGAATCAGCCCCAGCATTTT. Its protein is CASSIQNQPQHF.

The chain employs TRBV7-8 and TRBJ2-7, with 9 positions matching TRBD2. The CDR3 spans 15 residues. Germline CDR1 and CDR2: SGHVS and FQNEAQ. V lost 4 bases to trimming and J lost 6 bases; unmatched junction nucleotides: 10. The CDR3 DNA reads TGTGCCAGCAGCTCATTAGCGGGGGCGTACTTCGAGCAGTACTTC. This translates into CASSSLAGAYFEQYF.

This clone was detected only once. This chain joins TRBV6-1 and TRBJ1-2; no clear D gene. The germline gives CDR1 MNHNS, CDR2 SASEGT. Trimming left V 2 bases short and J 5 bases short, with 6 bases between. The CDR3 is 12 residues long. CDR3 protein: CASSERLYGYTF. The DNA for the CDR3 is TGTGCCAGCAGTGAAAGACTATATGGCTACACCTTC.

V and J are TRBV28 and TRBJ1-5; 9 bases match TRBD1. This CDR3 is 16 amino acids long. CDR1 is MDHEN, CDR2 SYDVKM, per germline. J was trimmed by 7 bases and V by 3 bases; bases with no gene match: 10. The CDR3: CASSFGGTGTRQPQHF. Written as DNA, the CDR3 is TGTGCCAGCAGTTTTGGGGGGACAGGGACGAGACAGCCCCAGCATTTT.

The V gene is TRBV19, the J gene TRBJ2-6; perhaps TRBD1 as D (6 bases). Trimming took 6 bases from V and 1 from J, leaving 16 bases between them. CDR3 length equals 17 residues. CDR1 and CDR2 from the germline V gene are LNHDA and SQIVND (reference sequence). In nucleotides, the CDR3 is TGTGCCAGTAGGGGCACAGGGATTCCTTCTGGGGCCAACGTCCTGACTTTC. Its translation is CASRGTGIPSGANVLTF.

The chain joins TRBV7-9 to TRBJ1-1; possible D gene TRBD1, 6 bases. Germline V gene data show CDR1 as SEHNR and CDR2 as FQNEAQ (reference sequence). The CDR3 totals 13 residues. V lost 5 bases and J lost 5, with 12 bases in between. The CDR3 here is CASSKTGKTEAFF. The CDR3 region has the DNA TGTGCCAGCAGCAAAACAGGGAAAACTGAAGCTTTCTTT.

The rearrangement links TRBV24-1 to TRBJ2-1; D is undetermined. V was shortened by 7 bases and J by 5 bases, with 5 bases between the two germline ends. The CDR3 consists of 11 residues. Germline assignment: CDR1 KGHDR and CDR2 SFDVKD. CDR3: CATRDHNEQFF. For the CDR3, the DNA is TGTGCCACCAGGGACCACAATGAGCAGTTCTTC.

This clone showed up just once. V gene TRBV20-1 combines with J gene TRBJ1-2; D is perhaps TRBD1 (5 bases). Germline V gene data show CDR1 as DFQATT and CDR2 as SNEGSKA (reference sequence). This CDR3 contains 11 residues. V was shortened by 4 bases and J by 10 bases, with 13 bases between the two germline ends. CDR3: CSAKDGTIYTF. The CDR3 coding sequence is TGCAGTGCTAAGGACGGGACGATCTACACCTTC.

J is TRBJ1-6 and V is TRBV11-3, with D perhaps matching TRBD1 (5 bases). Germline CDR1 reads SGHNT; CDR2 reads YENEEA. The CDR3 is made up of 13 amino acids. Deletions cut 1 base from V and 7 bases from J, with 5 bases between. The CDR3 coding sequence is TGTGCCAGCAGCTTAGGGGGGAATTCACCCCTCCACTTT. Protein sequence: CASSLGGNSPLHF.

This rearrangement joins TRBV18 to TRBJ2-7, with D tentatively TRBD1 (5 bases). The CDR3 has 13 amino acids. Germline CDR1 and CDR2: KGHSH and LQKENI. Trimming removed 1 base at V and 5 bases at J, with 9 bases between. CDR3 loop: CASSPLKDNEQYF. For the CDR3, the DNA is TGTGCCAGCTCACCACTAAAGGACAACGAGCAGTACTTC.

V gene TRBV28 combines with J gene TRBJ1-1; D not resolved. Trimming removed 0 bases at V and 3 bases at J, with 2 bases between. The CDR3 consists of 12 residues. Germline values: CDR1 MDHEN, CDR2 SYDVKM. The CDR3 loop is CASSLWDTEAFF. The CDR3 DNA follows: TGTGCCAGCAGTTTATGGGACACTGAAGCTTTCTTT.

This chain's CDR3 is CASSPSPYEQYF. The CDR3 region has the DNA TGTGCCAGCAGTCCCAGCCCCTACGAGCAGTACTTC. V and J are TRBV6-2 or TRBV6-3 and TRBJ2-7; no definite D call. CDR3 length: 12 residues. Trimming cost V 5 bases and J 2 bases, with 7 bases left between them. Germline assignment: CDR1 MNHEY and CDR2 SVGEGT.

V gene TRBV28 combines with J gene TRBJ2-3; possible D gene TRBD2, 5 bases. The CDR3 contains 13 residues. Deletions cut 10 bases from V and 0 bases from J, with 11 bases between. CDR1 and CDR2 from the germline V gene are MDHEN and SYDVKM. CDR3 DNA sequence: TGTGCCACCGGTGAGGGTAGCACAGATACGCAGTATTTT. This sequence encodes CATGEGSTDTQYF.

V gene TRBV6-5 combines with J gene TRBJ2-5; TRBD2 agrees at 7 bases. The CDR3 loop spans 13 amino acids. V was clipped by 6 bases and J by 7 bases; unmatched bases: 8. The germline V gene encodes CDR1 MNHEY and CDR2 SVGAGI. DNA of the CDR3: TGTGCCAGCAGCGCGGGGGAAGGCTGGACCCAGTACTTC. It codes for CASSAGEGWTQYF.

V gene TRBV29-1 combines with J gene TRBJ2-2, with D possibly being TRBD2 (5 bases). V lost 7 bases, J lost 0 bases, and 12 bases lay in between. CDR1 and CDR2 (germline): SQVTM, ANQGSEA. This CDR3 spans 14 amino acids. CDR3 nucleotides: TGCAGCGCAAGGACTGTCGCGAACACCGGGGAGCTGTTTTTT. Translated: CSARTVANTGELFF.

V is TRBV4-2 and J is TRBJ2-3, with 9 bases lining up with TRBD2. The CDR3 sequence is 16 residues long. Germline lookup yields CDR1 LGHNA and CDR2 YNFKEQ. V shed 3 bases, J shed 2 bases, and the junction held 6 bases outside the gene matches. The CDR3 sequence is CASSQAGGVNTDTQYF. CDR3 sequence (DNA): TGTGCCAGCAGCCAGGCGGGGGGGGTCAACACAGATACGCAGTATTTT.

The chain carries TRBV2 and TRBJ1-5; a weak D match, TRBD1 (6 bases). The V and J ends lost 8 bases and 1 base respectively, with 12 bases between them. The CDR3 has 14 amino acids. Germline V CDR1 and CDR2: SNHLY, FYNNEI. The CDR3 nucleotides are TGTGCCAGCTCACCGGGACAAAGCAATCAGCCCCAGCATTTT. The encoded protein is CASSPGQSNQPQHF.

The chain links TRBV15 to TRBJ2-7; 9 bases map to TRBD1. The CDR3 is made up of 16 amino acids. V lost 0 bases and J lost 5; bases outside the gene matches: 8. Germline V gene sequence: CDR1 LNHNV, CDR2 YYDKDF (reference sequence). As DNA, the CDR3 is TGTGCCACCAGCAGAGATCGCGGGACAGGGCTCCACGAGCAGTACTTC. Its translation is CATSRDRGTGLHEQYF.

This clone was seen a handful of times. This chain links TRBV28 with TRBJ2-7; possibly TRBD1 for D (6 bases). Per germline, CDR1 MDHEN and CDR2 SYDVKM. The CDR3 spans 13 residues. V shed 6 bases and J shed 7 bases, with 16 bases lying between them. CDR3: CASRTGHLVEQYF. The CDR3 DNA sequence: TGTGCCAGCAGAACGGGACACCTCGTAGAGCAGTACTTC.

The V and J genes are TRBV27 and TRBJ2-2; 11 bases agree with TRBD2. This CDR3 is built from 16 residues. With 8 bases clipped from V and 5 bases from J, the junction kept 10 bases outside the gene matches. Germline lookup yields CDR1 MNHEY and CDR2 SMNVEV (reference sequence). The CDR3 coding sequence is TGTGCCAGCCGACATAGCGGGGGGGCTGGAACCGGGGAGCTGTTTTTT. Its protein is CASRHSGGAGTGELFF.

J is TRBJ1-2 and V is TRBV11-3; the D is unclear. There are 14 residues in the CDR3. Trimming left V 5 bases short and J 8 bases short, with 18 bases between. Looked up from germline, CDR1 is SGHNT and CDR2 is YENEEA. CDR3 coding DNA: TGTGCCAGCAGCCCCGACGGTACCTATGGAGGCTACACCTTC. Translated: CASSPDGTYGGYTF. Combining the CDR3 with reference TRBV11-3 and TRBJ1-2 gives the whole variable domain EAGVVQSPRYKIIEKKQPVAFWCNPISGHNTLYWYLQNLGQGPELLIRYENEEAVDDSQLPKDRFSAERLKGVDSTLKIQPAELGDSAVYLCASSPDGTYGGYTFGSGTRLTVV.

This chain links TRBV10-3 with TRBJ1-1; possibly TRBD1 for D (6 bases). The CDR3 consists of 14 residues. V lost 8 bases, J lost 0 bases, and 13 bases lay in between. The germline gives CDR1 ENHRY, CDR2 SYGVKD. CDR3 sequence: CAIGDTGMNTEAFF. CDR3 DNA sequence: TGTGCCATCGGCGACACAGGGATGAACACTGAAGCTTTCTTT.

This rearrangement joins TRBV30 to TRBJ1-2, with TRBD1 as a possible D gene (6 bases). The CDR3 sequence is 12 residues long. Trimming left V 2 bases short and J 7 bases short, with 11 bases between. Germline assignment: CDR1 GTSNPN and CDR2 SVGIG (reference sequence). The DNA for the CDR3 is TGTGCCTGGAGTCCAGGGGTTGGTGGCTACACCTTC. Translating it yields CAWSPGVGGYTF.

This clone was seen a few times. The chain couples TRBV7-2 to TRBJ2-1; TRBD2 agrees at 10 bases. V shed 4 bases and J 7 bases; nucleotides not matched to a gene: 7. Germline lookup yields CDR1 SGHTA and CDR2 FQGNSA. This CDR3 has 15 residues. This CDR3 is CASSSPGLALNEQFF. The CDR3 DNA is TGTGCCAGCAGCTCACCGGGACTAGCGCTTAATGAGCAGTTCTTC.